Listed below are T cell receptor beta chains from one sample, sequenced in a study of blood T cell repertoires in COVID-19. Assay: immunoSEQ multiplex PCR; the TCRdb copy retains only in-frame clones and omits some. The table lists more than 80,000 clones, about two thirds of them singletons. The sequencing sample was made of peripheral blood. The receptors stem from a human donor with acute or convalescent COVID-19. The donor label of this sample is uncertain. CDR3s include the opening cysteine and the closing phenylalanine or tryptophan. The order of the fields is CDR3 protein, CDR3 DNA, J gene, D gene, V gene, clone size. The D gene is left open where the match is weak. The size field is filled for only some rows; it gives once, few, many or a size class.

CDR3: CASSSRQGAYLEQFF
DNA: TGTGCCAGCAGCTCCCGACAGGGGGCTTATCTTGAGCAGTTCTTC
J: TRBJ2-1
D: TRBD1
V: TRBV7-6
size: NA

CDR3: CATHRQGFETQYF
DNA: TGTGCCACCCACCGACAGGGGTTTGAGACCCAGTACTTC
J: TRBJ2-5
D: TRBD1
V: TRBV28
size: NA

CDR3: CSVGGGQGKDNEQFF
DNA: TGCAGCGTTGGTGGGGGACAGGGGAAGGACAATGAGCAGTTCTTC
J: TRBJ2-1
D: TRBD1
V: TRBV29-1
size: NA

CDR3: CASSQQGRANEKLFF
DNA: TGCGCCAGCAGTCAACAGGGGCGTGCTAATGAAAAACTGTTTTTT
J: TRBJ1-4
D: NA
V: TRBV23-1
size: NA

CDR3: CAWGADSISGNTIYF
DNA: TGTGCCTGGGGGGCCGACAGCATCTCTGGAAACACCATATATTTT
J: TRBJ1-3
D: NA
V: TRBV30
size: once

CDR3: CASSAGLGAMGYTF
DNA: TGTGCCAGCAGCGCGGGCCTCGGAGCGATGGGCTACACCTTC
J: TRBJ1-2
D: NA
V: TRBV6-5
size: NA

CDR3: CASSLPGGTGHYGYTF
DNA: TGTGCCAGCAGCTTACCCGGAGGGACAGGCCACTATGGCTACACCTTC
J: TRBJ1-2
D: TRBD1
V: TRBV7-9
size: NA

CDR3: CASSSRPSGGATYNEQFF
DNA: TGCGCCAGCAGCTCACGACCTAGCGGGGGGGCAACCTACAATGAGCAGTTCTTC
J: TRBJ2-1
D: TRBD2
V: TRBV5-1
size: NA

CDR3: CASSLKPGSETQYF
DNA: TGTGCCAGCAGCTTGAAGCCTGGTTCTGAGACCCAGTACTTC
J: TRBJ2-5
D: NA
V: TRBV5-6
size: NA

CDR3: CASSAMGGQENTEAFF
DNA: TGTGCCAGCTCCGCGATGGGGGGGCAGGAGAACACTGAAGCTTTCTTT
J: TRBJ1-1
D: NA
V: TRBV18
size: once

CDR3: CASSILAGGLYNEQFF
DNA: TGTGCCAGTAGTATACTCGCGGGGGGGCTCTACAATGAGCAGTTCTTC
J: TRBJ2-1
D: TRBD2
V: TRBV19
size: once

CDR3: CASSLHGTAQETQYF
DNA: TGTGCCAGCAGCTTGCACGGGACAGCCCAAGAGACCCAGTACTTC
J: TRBJ2-5
D: TRBD1
V: TRBV7-2
size: NA

CDR3: CASSLAPRGSTEAFF
DNA: TGCGCCAGCAGCTTGGCCCCGAGGGGGAGCACTGAAGCTTTCTTT
J: TRBJ1-1
D: NA
V: TRBV5-1
size: once

CDR3: CASTVDRGLGYTF
DNA: TGTGCCAGCACCGTTGACAGGGGCCTTGGCTACACCTTC
J: TRBJ1-2
D: TRBD1
V: TRBV12-3/TRBV12-4
size: NA

CDR3: CSGIQGSEAFF
DNA: TGCAGCGGAATACAGGGATCTGAAGCTTTCTTT
J: TRBJ1-1
D: NA
V: TRBV29-1
size: few

CDR3: CASSLDSPSASNQPQHF
DNA: TGCGCCAGCAGCTTGGACAGTCCCTCGGCCAGCAATCAGCCCCAGCATTTT
J: TRBJ1-5
D: NA
V: TRBV5-1
size: once

CDR3: CASSQVGGQGGETQYF
DNA: TGTGCCAGCAGCCAAGTTGGAGGTCAGGGGGGAGAGACCCAGTACTTC
J: TRBJ2-5
D: NA
V: TRBV4-2
size: NA

CDR3: CASSLYGTLGETQYF
DNA: TGTGCCAGCAGTTTATATGGGACATTGGGAGAGACCCAGTACTTC
J: TRBJ2-5
D: NA
V: TRBV28
size: NA

CDR3: CASMVLAGGFNEQFF
DNA: TGTGCCAGTATGGTCCTAGCGGGGGGGTTTAATGAGCAGTTCTTC
J: TRBJ2-1
D: TRBD2
V: TRBV19
size: few

CDR3: CASRHHREPGETQYF
DNA: TGTGCCAGTCGTCACCACCGGGAGCCAGGGGAGACCCAGTACTTC
J: TRBJ2-5
D: NA
V: TRBV27
size: NA

CDR3: CASSHTGSQPQHF
DNA: TGCGCCAGCAGTCATACGGGGTCACAGCCCCAGCATTTT
J: TRBJ1-5
D: NA
V: TRBV23-1
size: NA

CDR3: CASSVGASYNSPLHF
DNA: TGTGCCAGCAGCGTAGGGGCGTCATATAATTCACCCCTCCACTTT
J: TRBJ1-6
D: NA
V: TRBV9
size: once

CDR3: CATGGDRAVDTQYF
DNA: TGTGCCACTGGGGGGGACAGGGCGGTAGATACGCAGTATTTT
J: TRBJ2-3
D: TRBD1
V: TRBV24-1
size: NA

CDR3: CASSLGNRGTDTQYF
DNA: TGTGCCAGCAGCTTAGGGAACAGGGGCACAGATACGCAGTATTTT
J: TRBJ2-3
D: NA
V: TRBV11-2
size: NA

CDR3: CASSRSVWGQNYNEQFF
DNA: TGTGCCAGCAGTCGCTCGGTATGGGGACAGAACTACAATGAGCAGTTCTTC
J: TRBJ2-1
D: TRBD1
V: TRBV28
size: NA

CDR3: CASSVGWSGGGTDTQYF
DNA: TGTGCCAGCAGCGTAGGATGGAGTGGGGGGGGCACAGATACGCAGTATTTT
J: TRBJ2-3
D: TRBD2
V: TRBV9
size: few

CDR3: CASSSRGRGASNTGELFF
DNA: TGTGCCAGCAGCTCCCGCGGGAGGGGGGCATCGAACACCGGGGAGCTGTTTTTT
J: TRBJ2-2
D: TRBD2
V: TRBV7-9
size: once

CDR3: CASSTGLAGGAGELFF
DNA: TGCGCCAGCAGCACGGGACTAGCGGGGGGGGCCGGGGAGCTGTTTTTT
J: TRBJ2-2
D: TRBD2
V: TRBV5-1
size: NA

CDR3: CASSQSGIGGEKLFF
DNA: TGTGCCAGCAGCCAGTCCGGTATAGGGGGTGAAAAACTGTTTTTT
J: TRBJ1-4
D: NA
V: TRBV4-2
size: NA

CDR3: CAISEGVSELYGYTF
DNA: TGTGCCATCAGTGAGGGCGTCTCGGAGCTCTATGGCTACACCTTC
J: TRBJ1-2
D: NA
V: TRBV10-3
size: once

CDR3: CASSTGVVVTDTQYF
DNA: TGTGCCAGCAGTACAGGGGTTGTGGTGACAGATACGCAGTATTTT
J: TRBJ2-3
D: TRBD1
V: TRBV9
size: few

CDR3: CASRIRDQGNQPQHF
DNA: TGTGCCAGCAGGATCAGGGATCAGGGCAATCAGCCCCAGCATTTT
J: TRBJ1-5
D: NA
V: TRBV2
size: NA

CDR3: CASSSTGASSGNTIYF
DNA: TGTGCCAGCAGTTCGACAGGGGCGAGCTCTGGAAACACCATATATTTT
J: TRBJ1-3
D: TRBD1
V: TRBV28
size: NA

CDR3: CASSSQGGTEAFF
DNA: TGCGCCAGCAGCTCACAAGGAGGCACTGAAGCTTTCTTT
J: TRBJ1-1
D: NA
V: TRBV5-1
size: few

CDR3: CASSLASGSGYEQYF
DNA: TGCGCCAGCAGCTTGGCCTCGGGTAGCGGATACGAGCAGTACTTC
J: TRBJ2-7
D: NA
V: TRBV5-1
size: few

CDR3: CASSQADTLAKNIQYF
DNA: TGCGCCAGCAGCCAAGCGGACACTCTAGCCAAAAACATTCAGTACTTC
J: TRBJ2-4
D: NA
V: TRBV4-1
size: NA

CDR3: CASSYGGGFYEQFF
DNA: TGTGCCAGCAGCTACGGGGGGGGTTTTTATGAGCAGTTCTTC
J: TRBJ2-1
D: TRBD2
V: TRBV7-2
size: NA

CDR3: CASSQDEDRGDQPQHF
DNA: TGTGCCAGCAGCCAAGATGAGGACAGGGGGGATCAGCCCCAGCATTTT
J: TRBJ1-5
D: TRBD1
V: TRBV4-2
size: NA

CDR3: CATSRVGGGPYGYTF
DNA: TGTGCCACCAGCAGAGTAGGGGGCGGACCCTATGGCTACACCTTC
J: TRBJ1-2
D: TRBD1
V: TRBV15
size: NA

CDR3: CASSLSRHTNYGYTF
DNA: TGTGCCAGCAGCTTGTCGAGACATACTAACTATGGCTACACCTTC
J: TRBJ1-2
D: NA
V: TRBV5-5
size: few

CDR3: CSVGGQVDTGELFF
DNA: TGCAGCGTCGGGGGACAGGTTGACACCGGGGAGCTGTTTTTT
J: TRBJ2-2
D: TRBD1
V: TRBV29-1
size: NA

CDR3: CASAEGDGNTIYF
DNA: TGTGCCAGCGCGGAGGGTGACGGAAACACCATATATTTT
J: TRBJ1-3
D: NA
V: TRBV6-5
size: NA

CDR3: CASSLAGTGGHHEQYF
DNA: TGCGCCAGCAGCTTGGCCGGGACGGGGGGGCACCACGAGCAGTACTTC
J: TRBJ2-7
D: TRBD2
V: TRBV5-1
size: NA

CDR3: CASSFTTGTTGTEAFF
DNA: TGCGCCAGCAGCTTTACTACAGGGACGACAGGCACTGAAGCTTTCTTT
J: TRBJ1-1
D: NA
V: TRBV5-1
size: NA

CDR3: CASSLAVQGIGNTIYF
DNA: TGCGCCAGCAGCTTGGCGGTACAGGGGATTGGAAACACCATATATTTT
J: TRBJ1-3
D: TRBD1
V: TRBV5-1
size: NA

CDR3: CAWRRDRGHYGYTF
DNA: TGTGCCTGGAGAAGGGACAGGGGCCACTATGGCTACACCTTC
J: TRBJ1-2
D: TRBD1
V: TRBV30
size: NA

CDR3: CSASEGAPANQPQHF
DNA: TGCAGTGCTAGTGAGGGAGCCCCGGCTAATCAGCCCCAGCATTTT
J: TRBJ1-5
D: NA
V: TRBV20-1
size: few

CDR3: CASSQGTGLTGELFF
DNA: TGTGCCAGCAGCCAAGGGACAGGGCTCACCGGGGAGCTGTTTTTT
J: TRBJ2-2
D: TRBD1
V: TRBV3-1/TRBV3-2
size: NA

CDR3: CASQGLRETQYF
DNA: TGTGCCAGCCAAGGACTACGGGAGACCCAGTACTTC
J: TRBJ2-5
D: NA
V: TRBV2
size: once